The 17 T cell receptor beta chains below come from one sample, sequenced in a study of blood T cell repertoires in COVID-19. The assay was immunoSEQ multiplex PCR, and TCRdb's table has in-frame clones only and misses some. This sample has 75,000 to 95,000 clones, with around 80% found just once. Sequenced sample: peripheral blood. The receptors were gathered from a woman aged 40 to 50 with active or convalescent COVID-19.

The chain carries TRBV28 and TRBJ2-7, with a weak D call TRBD2 (5 bases). Trimming stripped 3 bases from V and 5 bases from J, with 11 bases between. Per germline, CDR1 MDHEN and CDR2 SYDVKM. CDR3 size: 13 residues. The CDR3 DNA reads as TGTGCCAGCAGTTTCCCGGTGGAGGACGAGCAGTACTTC. This gives the protein CASSFPVEDEQYF.

The chain combines TRBV6-5 with TRBJ2-1; 8 nucleotides align to TRBD1. V lost 2 bases, J lost 5 bases, and 8 bases stayed unmatched. The CDR3 has 16 amino acids. CDR1 is MNHEY and CDR2 is SVGAGI in the germline V gene. The CDR3 sequence is CASSYGGTGGNNEQFF. Here the CDR3 DNA reads TGTGCCAGCAGTTACGGAGGGACAGGTGGAAACAATGAGCAGTTCTTC.

In the case of this clone: Additional DNA sequences in this sample encode the identical CDR3. The chain links TRBV5-1 to TRBJ2-7; TRBD1 aligns across 7 bases. V dropped 4 bases and J dropped 3; count of bases not matched to a gene: 7. The CDR3 covers 14 residues. CDR1 SGHRS and CDR2 YFSETQ come from the germline V gene. Here the CDR3 reads CASSLTGENYEQYF. The CDR3 region has the DNA TGCGCCAGCAGCCTAACAGGGGAAAACTACGAGCAGTACTTC. Supplemented by reference TRBV5-1 and TRBJ2-7, the full variable domain reads KAGVTQTPRYLIKTRGQQVTLSCSPISGHRSVSWYQQTPGQGLQFLFEYFSETQRNKGNFPGRFSGRQFSNSRSEMNVSTLELGDSALYLCASSLTGENYEQYFGPGTRLTVT.

Comments on this clone: A read error may explain this, as a much larger clone is one base away. The chain joins TRBV6-5 to TRBJ2-5; TRBD2 matches at 9 bases. This CDR3 is built from 15 residues. V lost 7 bases and J lost 2; bases outside the gene matches: 8. CDR1 and CDR2 (germline): MNHEY, SVGAGI. The DNA for the CDR3 is TGTGCCAGCAATTATGCGGGGGGGGAGCAAGAGACCCAGTACTTC. Its translation is CASNYAGGEQETQYF.

This clone was detected once. The rearrangement uses TRBV7-2 and TRBJ1-5; no clear D gene. This CDR3 has 15 residues. Trimming cost V 1 base and J 4 bases, with 11 bases left between them. Looked up from germline, CDR1 is SGHTA and CDR2 is FQGNSA. Here the CDR3 DNA reads TGTGCCAGCAGCTTAGAAGTCGGGAGGAATCAGCCCCAGCATTTT. The encoded protein is CASSLEVGRNQPQHF. Together with reference TRBV7-2 and TRBJ1-5, the CDR3 gives the full variable domain: GAGVSQSPSNKVTEKGKDVELRCDPISGHTALYWYRQSLGQGLEFLIYFQGNSAPDKSGLPSDRFSAERTGGSVSTLTIQRTQQEDSAVYLCASSLEVGRNQPQHFGDGTRLSIL.

J is TRBJ2-7 and V is TRBV7-2; tentative D call: TRBD1 (6 bases). The CDR3 has 14 residues. From germline, CDR1 is SGHTA and CDR2 FQGNSA. The ends were cut back, 2 bases at V and 1 base at J, with 9 bases in the middle. DNA for the CDR3: TGTGCCAGCAGCTTATGGACAGTTTCCTACGAGCAGTACTTC. This gives the protein CASSLWTVSYEQYF.

This clone has only a few counts. This sequence joins TRBV5-1 and TRBJ2-2, with a tentative D call TRBD1 (5 bases). The CDR3 loop spans 16 amino acids. Germline CDR1 is SGHRS and CDR2 is YFSETQ. Between the trimmed V and J ends, which lost 0 bases and 6 bases, there was a span of 15 bases. As DNA, the CDR3 is TGCGCCAGCAGCTTGGCCCAGGGTGGAAGGTCCGGGGAGCTGTTTTTT. Encoded protein: CASSLAQGGRSGELFF.

The rearrangement uses TRBV7-2 and TRBJ2-4; no clear D gene. Germline CDR1 and CDR2: SGHTA and FQGNSA. The CDR3 runs to 13 residues. Trimming stripped 4 bases from V and 6 bases from J, with 10 bases between. The CDR3, as DNA: TGTGCCAGCAGCTCGACGTCGGGAAACATTCAGTACTTC. Translated, it gives CASSSTSGNIQYF.

The chain has TRBV15 and TRBJ2-5; 10 bases align to TRBD2. Trimming removed 1 base from V and 5 bases from J; junction bases left unmatched: 7. The CDR3 length is 16 residues. Per germline, CDR1 LNHNV and CDR2 YYDKDF (reference sequence). The CDR3 region has the DNA TGTGCCACCAGCAGAGCAGCGGGAGGGGAGTGGGAGACCCAGTACTTC. This codes for CATSRAAGGEWETQYF.

The CDR3 spells CASSLEAVSPEAFF. CDR3 nucleotide sequence: TGCGCCAGCAGCTTGGAAGCGGTTTCTCCTGAAGCTTTCTTT. This chain uses TRBV5-1 with TRBJ1-1; D gene uncertain. Per germline, CDR1 SGHRS and CDR2 YFSETQ. This CDR3 region has 14 residues. V lost 0 bases to trimming and J lost 6 bases, with 12 bases between them.

This chain links TRBV11-1 with TRBJ2-2, with D maybe TRBD1 (6 bases). The CDR3 has 15 residues. Trimming took 4 bases from V and 4 from J, leaving 13 bases between them. CDR1 is SGHAT, CDR2 FQDESV, per germline (reference sequence). The CDR3 reads CASSYRQAGTGELFF. CDR3 nucleotides: TGTGCCAGCAGCTACCGACAGGCGGGCACCGGGGAGCTGTTTTTT. Full variable domain (rest looked up from reference TRBV11-1 and TRBJ2-2): EAEVAQSPRYKITEKSQAVAFWCDPISGHATLYWYRQILGQGPELLVQFQDESVVDDSQLPKDRFSAERLKGVDSTLKIQPAELGDSAMYLCASSYRQAGTGELFFGEGSRLTVL.

This rearrangement joins TRBV18 to TRBJ1-2; 10 bases map to TRBD1. Germline CDR1 is KGHSH and CDR2 is LQKENI. V lost 4 bases to trimming and J lost 5 bases; unmatched junction nucleotides: 10. The CDR3 contains 16 residues. CDR3 coding DNA: TGTGCCAGCTCACTCTCCGGGACAGGGGAAGGGTATGGCTACACCTTC. Translating it yields CASSLSGTGEGYGYTF.

The genes are TRBV27 and TRBJ2-4; 14 nucleotides align to TRBD2. J gave up 7 bases and V 3 bases, and 5 bases lay outside the gene matches. This CDR3 is built from 16 residues. Germline values: CDR1 MNHEY, CDR2 SMNVEV (reference sequence). The CDR3 is CASSFGLAGGGNIQYF. The CDR3 nucleotides are TGTGCCAGCAGTTTCGGACTAGCGGGAGGAGGTAACATTCAGTACTTC.

This clone was seen only a few times. This chain joins TRBV11-2 and TRBJ2-7; TRBD2 is a possible D gene (5 bases). The CDR3 is 14 amino acids. Germline CDR1 reads SGHAT; CDR2 reads FQNNGV. V was cut by 2 bases and J by 2 bases, with 10 bases left in between. The CDR3 region has the DNA TGTGCCAGCAGCTTACTAGCCGAGGCCTACGAGCAGTACTTC. This translates into CASSLLAEAYEQYF.

This sequence joins TRBV2 and TRBJ2-1; 11 positions match TRBD2. CDR3 length: 14 residues. The germline V gene has CDR1 SNHLY and CDR2 FYNNEI. The J segment lost 11 bases and the V segment lost 8 bases, leaving 11 bases of the junction unmatched. The CDR3: CASQLASGGLKQFF. CDR3 DNA: TGTGCCAGCCAATTGGCTAGCGGGGGGCTTAAGCAGTTCTTC.

The chain joins TRBV10-2 to TRBJ2-1, with 11 bases identical to TRBD2. Germline CDR1 reads WSHSY; CDR2 reads SAAADI. V shed 6 bases, J shed 7 bases, and the junction held 8 bases outside the gene matches. CDR3 length equals 15 residues. CDR3: CASSLAGGPRNEQFF. In nucleotides, the CDR3 is TGCGCCAGCAGCTTAGCGGGGGGGCCTAGGAATGAGCAGTTCTTC.

The rearrangement joins TRBV6-5 to TRBJ1-1; D is uncertain. CDR1 and CDR2 (germline): MNHEY, SVGAGI. Deletions cut 2 bases from V and 4 bases from J, with 8 bases between. This CDR3 region has 13 residues. CDR3 sequence: CASSYRPGTEAFF. The CDR3 bases are TGTGCCAGCAGTTACCGGCCGGGCACTGAAGCTTTCTTT.